Listed below are T cell receptor beta chains from one sample, sequenced in a study of CD8 T cells in ankylosing spondylitis. TCRdb re-derived calls from the 5' RACE reads in MiXCR, one entry per CDR3 protein. The table shows about 390,000 distinct CDR3 sequences, with around 20% occurring only once. Input material: blood, either unsorted or a sorted T cell fraction (not recorded which). Source of these receptors: a male donor with ankylosing spondylitis. The CDR3 runs from the conserved cysteine through the conserved F or W. The D gene is left open where the match is weak. Expanded clones get a size class; other rows say once, few or many, or leave the size out.

d_gene | abundance | j_gene | v_gene | CDR3aa | CDR3nt
NA | few | TRBJ2-5 | TRBV29-1 | CSGGDEETQYF | TGCAGCGGGGGGGACGAAGAGACCCAGTACTTC
NA | few | TRBJ2-3 | TRBV6-6 | CASSFPVSDTQYF | TGTGCCAGCAGTTTCCCGGTGTCAGATACGCAGTATTTT
NA | few | TRBJ1-1 | TRBV24-1 | CATSLGESTEAFF | TGTGCCACCAGTTTGGGAGAGAGCACTGAAGCTTTCTTT
NA | few | TRBJ1-6 | TRBV3-1 | CASSRRGANSPLHF | TGTGCCAGCAGCCGAAGGGGGGCTAATTCACCCCTCCACTTT
NA | NA | TRBJ2-7 | TRBV28 | CASSLPGEGYEQYF | TGTGCCAGCAGCCTGCCAGGGGAAGGCTACGAGCAGTACTTC
NA | few | TRBJ2-5 | TRBV20-1 | CSARGPGQQETQYF | TGCAGTGCTAGGGGCCCGGGACAACAAGAGACCCAGTACTTC
TRBD2 | few | TRBJ2-1 | TRBV9 | CASSVLGTSGFEQFF | TGTGCCAGCAGCGTTCTCGGGACTAGCGGGTTTGAGCAGTTCTTC
TRBD1 | NA | TRBJ2-2 | TRBV30 | CAWSQKTGVGTGELFF | TGTGCCTGGAGTCAGAAAACAGGGGTAGGGACCGGGGAGCTGTTTTTT
NA | few | TRBJ1-5 | TRBV6-1 | CASSRAGARGGQPQHF | TGTGCCAGCAGTCGGGCGGGTGCTCGGGGTGGCCAGCCCCAGCATTTT
TRBD1 | NA | TRBJ1-5 | TRBV12-3/TRBV12-4 | CASSFSGGNNQPQHF | TGTGCCAGCAGTTTTTCAGGGGGGAACAATCAGCCCCAGCATTTT
NA | NA | TRBJ2-5 | TRBV20-1 | CSASKATLGGETQYF | TGCAGTGCTAGTAAGGCAACCCTCGGGGGAGAGACCCAGTACTTC
TRBD1 | NA | TRBJ1-5 | TRBV13 | CASSKDRGMPQHF | TGTGCCAGCAGCAAAGACAGGGGAATGCCCCAGCATTTT
TRBD1 | NA | TRBJ2-7 | TRBV24-1 | CATSDTRDSTYEQYF | TGTGCCACCAGTGACACCCGGGACAGCACCTACGAGCAGTACTTC
TRBD2 | NA | TRBJ2-2 | TRBV6-1 | CASSAGSGRGTGELFF | TGTGCCAGCAGCGCGGGTAGCGGGAGGGGCACCGGGGAGCTGTTTTTT
TRBD1 | NA | TRBJ1-1 | TRBV5-4 | CASSPQGGQYTEAFF | TGTGCCAGCAGCCCCCAGGGGGGACAGTACACTGAAGCTTTCTTT
TRBD1 | NA | TRBJ2-5 | TRBV7-2 | CASNGQGLIETQYF | TGTGCCAGCAACGGACAGGGACTCATAGAGACCCAGTACTTC
NA | few | TRBJ2-1 | TRBV7-9 | CASSLRRSYNEQFF | TGTGCCAGCAGCTTACGGAGATCCTACAATGAGCAGTTCTTC
NA | few | TRBJ2-2 | TRBV5-6 | CASSLHGSGEAGELFF | TGTGCCAGCAGCTTGCACGGGTCAGGGGAGGCCGGGGAGCTGTTTTTT
TRBD2 | NA | TRBJ2-7 | TRBV12-3/TRBV12-4 | CASSGRTAGLGFEQYF | TGTGCCAGCAGTGGCAGAACAGCGGGGCTCGGGTTCGAGCAGTACTTC
TRBD1 | few | TRBJ2-1 | TRBV20-1 | CSAREIRGSSYNEQFF | TGCAGTGCTAGAGAGATCAGGGGGAGCTCCTACAATGAGCAGTTCTTC
TRBD1 | few | TRBJ2-5 | TRBV12-3/TRBV12-4 | CASRTGGLQETQYF | TGTGCCAGCAGAACAGGGGGTCTCCAAGAGACCCAGTACTTC
TRBD1 | NA | TRBJ1-6 | TRBV18 | CASSPTGDAAPLHF | TGTGCCAGCTCACCAACAGGGGATGCGGCACCCCTCCACTTT
TRBD2 | many | TRBJ2-7 | TRBV5-1 | CASSSGGAGGTFSYEQYF | TGCGCCAGCAGCTCCGGGGGAGCGGGAGGAACCTTCTCCTACGAGCAGTACTTC
TRBD2 | few | TRBJ2-2 | TRBV25-1 | CASSEWGSGRTGELFF | TGTGCCAGCAGTGAATGGGGTAGCGGGAGGACCGGGGAGCTGTTTTTT
TRBD1 | NA | TRBJ2-1 | TRBV4-2 | CASSQDGTGPYNEQFF | TGTGCCAGCAGCCAAGATGGGACAGGACCGTACAATGAGCAGTTCTTC
NA | NA | TRBJ2-3 | TRBV5-1 | CASSSRTGDTDTQYF | TGCGCCAGCAGCTCCCGAACGGGAGACACAGATACGCAGTATTTT
NA | many | TRBJ2-3 | TRBV4-3 | CASSQEGRGYGTDTQYF | TGCGCCAGCAGCCAAGAGGGTAGGGGGTACGGCACAGATACGCAGTATTTT
TRBD1 | few | TRBJ2-7 | TRBV20-1 | CSARGPGQGAVEQYF | TGCAGTGCTAGAGGTCCGGGACAGGGTGCCGTCGAGCAGTACTTC
TRBD2 | NA | TRBJ2-7 | TRBV3-1 | CASSPRTSGVYEQYF | TGTGCCAGCAGCCCCCGGACTAGCGGAGTCTACGAGCAGTACTTC
TRBD2 | NA | TRBJ2-7 | TRBV15 | CATSRVTSGRAYEQYF | TGTGCCACCAGCAGGGTCACTAGCGGGAGGGCCTACGAGCAGTACTTC
TRBD2 | few | TRBJ2-1 | TRBV10-1 | CASSETGGILYNEQFF | TGCGCCAGCAGTGAGACGGGAGGGATCCTTTACAATGAGCAGTTCTTC
NA | NA | TRBJ2-7 | TRBV5-1 | CASSWRGESYEQYF | TGCGCCAGCAGCTGGAGGGGAGAATCCTACGAGCAGTACTTC
TRBD1 | few | TRBJ2-7 | TRBV7-6 | CASSLVGTGDYGEQYF | TGTGCCAGCAGCTTAGTCGGGACAGGGGATTACGGGGAGCAGTACTTC
TRBD2 | NA | TRBJ2-3 | TRBV29-1 | CSVESASGSSDTQYF | TGCAGCGTTGAGTCGGCTAGCGGGAGTTCAGATACGCAGTATTTT
NA | few | TRBJ2-2 | TRBV4-3 | CASSHISWDSNTGELFF | TGCGCCAGCAGCCATATAAGTTGGGACTCAAACACCGGGGAGCTGTTTTTT
NA | few | TRBJ2-1 | TRBV5-1 | CASRHGVFSYNEQFF | TGCGCCAGCAGACATGGTGTTTTCTCCTACAATGAGCAGTTCTTC
NA | NA | TRBJ1-1 | TRBV5-4 | CASSPPGRAGMNTEAFF | TGTGCCAGCAGCCCGCCGGGTAGGGCAGGGATGAACACTGAAGCTTTCTTT
NA | few | TRBJ2-5 | TRBV12-3/TRBV12-4 | CASSSTGPRETQYF | TGTGCCAGCAGCTCTACAGGGCCTAGGGAGACCCAGTACTTC
TRBD1 | few | TRBJ2-7 | TRBV5-1 | CASSPEQGFPYEQYF | TGCGCCAGCAGCCCGGAACAGGGGTTCCCCTACGAGCAGTACTTC
NA | few | TRBJ2-1 | TRBV5-1 | CASSLEGTVSLEQFF | TGCGCCAGCAGCTTGGAGGGGACCGTGAGCCTTGAGCAGTTCTTC
NA | NA | TRBJ1-5 | TRBV2 | CASLSRSGFPQPQHF | TGTGCCAGCCTTAGCCGTTCAGGTTTCCCGCAGCCCCAGCATTTT
NA | few | TRBJ2-5 | TRBV15 | CATSRDKGPQETQYF | TGTGCCACCAGCAGAGATAAGGGACCTCAAGAGACCCAGTACTTC
TRBD2 | few | TRBJ2-1 | TRBV25-1 | CASSPGLATNEQFF | TGTGCCAGCAGTCCGGGACTAGCGACGAATGAGCAGTTCTTC
TRBD2 | NA | TRBJ2-1 | TRBV5-1 | CASSLRLAGGNNEQFF | TGCGCCAGCAGCCTACGACTAGCGGGAGGGAACAATGAGCAGTTCTTC
NA | few | TRBJ2-1 | TRBV9 | CASSRNRSSYNEQFF | TGTGCCAGCAGTCGTAATCGGAGCTCCTACAATGAGCAGTTCTTC
NA | NA | TRBJ2-7 | TRBV5-1 | CASSLDLTSKYEQYF | TGCGCCAGCAGCTTGGATCTGACTAGTAAGTACGAGCAGTACTTC
NA | once | TRBJ1-5 | TRBV19 | CASSISLNQPQHF | TGTGCCAGTAGTATTTCGCTTAATCAGCCCCAGCATTTT
NA | few | TRBJ2-4 | TRBV28 | CASSPRYAKNIQYF | TGTGCCAGCAGTCCGAGGTACGCCAAAAACATTCAGTACTTC
NA | NA | TRBJ1-5 | TRBV2 | CASSVQGIQPQHF | TGTGCCAGCAGTGTTCAGGGGATTCAGCCCCAGCATTTT
TRBD1 | few | TRBJ2-7 | TRBV28 | CASRLGQGFPSYEQYF | TGTGCCAGCAGACTCGGACAGGGCTTCCCCTCCTACGAGCAGTACTTC
TRBD1 | NA | TRBJ2-4 | TRBV10-3 | CAISRDRDGNIQYF | TGTGCCATCAGCCGGGACAGGGATGGAAACATTCAGTACTTC
NA | few | TRBJ2-5 | TRBV25-1 | CASKDSRTAYQETQYF | TGTGCCAGCAAAGATTCCCGGACAGCGTACCAAGAGACCCAGTACTTC